The 19 T cell receptor beta chains below come from one sample, sequenced in a study of CD8+ T cells in alopecia areata. The authors extracted RNA and reverse transcribed it into cDNA as the sequencing template. TCRdb's copy holds only in-frame clones and misses some; the assay was immunoSEQ multiplex PCR. The sample consists of almost 250,000 clones, about two thirds of them appearing once. This specimen was CD4+ T cells sorted from blood, taken at week 0. These receptors originate from a human donor with alopecia areata.

The rearrangement joins TRBV27 to TRBJ2-2; D remains unclear. The CDR3 has 11 amino acids. The V end was cut by 6 bases, the J end by 7 bases, with 6 bases between. Germline CDR1 and CDR2: MNHEY and SMNVEV (reference sequence). CDR3 amino acids: CASRFGGELFF. For the CDR3, the DNA is TGTGCCAGCAGGTTCGGCGGGGAGCTGTTTTTT.

J is TRBJ2-7 and V is TRBV4-3; 9 bases fit TRBD1. The CDR3 runs 15 residues. V gave up 4 bases and J gave up 4 bases; unmatched junction bases: 8. CDR1 and CDR2 from the germline V gene are LGHNA and YSLEER. The CDR3 spells CASSRLTGGLYEQYF. The DNA for the CDR3 is TGCGCCAGCAGCCGACTGACAGGGGGTCTGTACGAGCAGTACTTC.

The genes are TRBV15 and TRBJ2-7, with D possibly called TRBD1 or TRBD2 (5 bases each). Germline assignment: CDR1 LNHNV and CDR2 YYDKDF (reference sequence). V shed 5 bases and J shed 1 base, with 12 bases lying between them. CDR3 size: 14 residues. CDR3 loop: CATSGQGVSYEQYF. Written as DNA, the CDR3 is TGTGCCACCAGCGGCCAGGGAGTTTCCTACGAGCAGTACTTC.

The chain links TRBV9 to TRBJ1-3, with D perhaps TRBD1 (5 bases). Between the trimmed V and J ends, which lost 3 bases and 2 bases, there was a span of 12 bases. The CDR3 spans 15 residues. Germline CDR1 reads SGDLS; CDR2 reads YYNGEE. CDR3 in amino acids: CASSDQPGAGNTIYF. DNA for the CDR3: TGTGCCAGCAGCGACCAGCCGGGGGCTGGAAACACCATATATTTT. Full variable domain (remainder filled in from reference TRBV9 and TRBJ1-3): DSGVTQTPKHLITATGQRVTLRCSPRSGDLSVYWYQQSLDQGLQFLIQYYNGEERAKGNILERFSAQQFPDLHSELNLSSLELGDSALYFCASSDQPGAGNTIYFGEGSWLTVV.

In its sample, this clone was seen many times. V usage is TRBV10-3 and J usage is TRBJ1-1; D gene ambiguous. Germline loops: CDR1 ENHRY, CDR2 SYGVKD. Trimming left V 4 bases short and J 1 base short, with 4 bases between. This CDR3 is built from 12 residues. The CDR3 coding sequence is TGTGCCATCAGTGTGGGGAACACTGAAGCTTTCTTT. It yields the protein CAISVGNTEAFF.

This chain connects TRBV2 to TRBJ1-2; D is uncertain. The ends were cut back, 7 bases at V and 4 bases at J, with 13 bases in the middle. This CDR3 spans 13 amino acids. The germline V gene has CDR1 SNHLY and CDR2 FYNNEI. The CDR3, as DNA: TGTGCCAGCATGATGGACTTGAGCTATGGCTACACCTTC. The encoded protein is CASMMDLSYGYTF.

This clone is a singleton in its sample. This chain uses TRBV30 with TRBJ1-4; D gene unclear. V was cut by 6 bases and J by 4 bases, with 9 bases left in between. Per the germline V gene, CDR1 is GTSNPN and CDR2 is SVGIG (reference sequence). There are 12 residues in the CDR3. CDR3 sequence (DNA): TGTGCCTGCGTTCTTCTTAATGAAAAACTGTTTTTT. Its protein product is CACVLLNEKLFF.

The chain has TRBV18 and TRBJ2-7; maybe TRBD2 (5 bases). Trimming stripped 1 base from V and 3 bases from J, with 7 bases between. This CDR3 is built from 13 residues. Germline V lookup: CDR1 KGHSH, CDR2 LQKENI. The CDR3: CASSPLAGYEQYF. CDR3 in DNA: TGTGCCAGCTCACCACTCGCGGGCTACGAGCAGTACTTC.

V is TRBV25-1 and J is TRBJ1-2; 8 bases are shared with TRBD1. There are 14 residues in the CDR3. The V segment lost 1 base and the J segment 8 bases; nucleotides outside the gene matches: 6. Germline lookup yields CDR1 MGHDK and CDR2 SYGVNS. Here the CDR3 DNA reads TGTGCCAGCAGTGAATTGGACAGGGAGCGAGGCTACACCTTC. This codes for CASSELDRERGYTF.

The chain couples TRBV11-2 to TRBJ2-1; 9 nucleotides match TRBD2. V lost 5 bases to trimming and J lost 2 bases; unmatched junction nucleotides: 7. The CDR3 loop spans 16 amino acids. Germline lookup yields CDR1 SGHAT and CDR2 FQNNGV. The CDR3 spells CASSVLAGMAYNEQFF. The CDR3 DNA reads TGTGCCAGCAGCGTGCTAGCGGGGATGGCCTACAATGAGCAGTTCTTC.

In its sample, this clone was seen once. J is TRBJ1-6 and V is TRBV7-2; no reliable D call. The V end was cut by 6 bases, the J end by 8 bases, with 14 bases between. The CDR3 spans 14 residues. CDR1 is SGHTA, CDR2 FQGNSA, per germline. The CDR3 DNA reads as TGTGCCAGCAGGCTCCCATCGGGGTATTCACCCCTCCACTTT. Its translation: CASRLPSGYSPLHF.

This clone was seen more than once but under ten times. This rearrangement joins TRBV29-1 to TRBJ1-4, with D hard to call. In germline, CDR1 is SQVTM, CDR2 ANQGSEA. The length of the CDR3 is 12 residues. V was trimmed by 5 bases and J by 1 base, leaving 5 bases between them. CDR3 nucleotide sequence: TGCAGCGTTCAAAAAACTAATGAAAAACTGTTTTTT. The encoded protein is CSVQKTNEKLFF.

V gene TRBV7-9 combines with J gene TRBJ2-6; 9 nucleotides align to TRBD1. Germline V lookup: CDR1 SEHNR, CDR2 FQNEAQ (reference sequence). This CDR3 comprises 18 residues. V shed 5 bases and J 0 bases; nucleotides not matched to a gene: 8. The CDR3 nucleotides are TGTGCCAGCAGCCCCCGGACAGGGGAGTTCTCTGGGGCCAACGTCCTGACTTTC. This translates into CASSPRTGEFSGANVLTF.

Only a few counts were recorded for this clone. The J gene is TRBJ2-1, the V gene TRBV7-2, with D perhaps TRBD1 (6 bases). This CDR3 has 14 amino acids. Trimming took 5 bases from V and 9 from J, leaving 17 bases between them. In germline, CDR1 is SGHTA, CDR2 FQGNSA. In nucleotides, the CDR3 is TGTGCCAGCAGCCGTGGACAGTCGAACACTGAGCAGTTCTTC. Its translation is CASSRGQSNTEQFF.

This clone was recorded a few times. The J gene is TRBJ2-5, the V gene TRBV29-1; 10 nucleotides match TRBD2. There are 14 residues in the CDR3. Germline lookup yields CDR1 SQVTM and CDR2 ANQGSEA. The ends lost 0 bases at V and 3 bases at J; junction bases unmatched: 1. In DNA, the CDR3 is TGCAGCGTTGAAGATCTAGCGGGGGAAGAGACCCAGTACTTC. Amino acid sequence: CSVEDLAGEETQYF.

This clone was counted once. V gene TRBV7-8 combines with J gene TRBJ2-6; D not resolved. The CDR3 sequence is 14 residues long. Deletions cut 5 bases from V and 1 base from J, with 6 bases between. Looked up from germline, CDR1 is SGHVS and CDR2 is FQNEAQ. CDR3 in DNA: TGTGCCAGCAGCCATCCTTCTGGGGCCAACGTCCTGACTTTC. This gives the protein CASSHPSGANVLTF.

V and J are TRBV11-1 and TRBJ2-4, with TRBD2 as a possible D gene (5 bases). CDR1 SGHAT and CDR2 FQDESV come from the germline V gene (reference sequence). The CDR3 is 15 amino acids. V dropped 4 bases and J dropped 2 bases, with 12 bases sitting between them. CDR3 residues: CASSSSRVTKNIQYF. CDR3 in DNA: TGTGCCAGCAGCTCGTCGAGGGTTACCAAAAACATTCAGTACTTC.

This clone was seen a handful of times. The chain carries TRBV5-1 and TRBJ1-1; D is ambiguous. Germline assignment: CDR1 SGHRS and CDR2 YFSETQ. The CDR3 totals 13 residues. Deletions cut 1 base from V and 6 bases from J, with 10 bases between. The DNA for the CDR3 is TGCGCCAGCAGCTTGCACAGATCCCCTGAAGCTTTCTTT. This gives the protein CASSLHRSPEAFF. The entire variable domain, with the rest obtained from reference TRBV5-1 and TRBJ1-1, is as follows: KAGVTQTPRYLIKTRGQQVTLSCSPISGHRSVSWYQQTPGQGLQFLFEYFSETQRNKGNFPGRFSGRQFSNSRSEMNVSTLELGDSALYLCASSLHRSPEAFFGQGTRLTVV.

The rearrangement links TRBV30 to TRBJ2-3, with TRBD1 matching 8 bases. V lost 1 base to trimming and J lost 2 bases; unmatched junction nucleotides: 2. CDR1 GTSNPN and CDR2 SVGIG come from the germline V gene (reference sequence). The length of the CDR3 is 14 residues. CDR3 coding DNA: TGTGCCTGGAGTGCGGGACAGGTCACAGATACGCAGTATTTT. This codes for CAWSAGQVTDTQYF. The variable domain in full, completed from reference TRBV30 and TRBJ2-3, reads SQTIHQWPATLVQPVGSPLSLECTVEGTSNPNLYWYRQAAGRGLQLLFYSVGIGQISSEVPQNLSASRPQDRQFILSSKKLLLSDSGFYLCAWSAGQVTDTQYFGPGTRLTVL.